The T cell receptor (beta chain) under discussion was sequenced for a study of shared clonotypes between healthy human individuals. Regarding the study as a whole: Memory subsets had estimated richness that was generally smaller than that of naive subsets.

In regard to this clone: As yet, its antigen is unknown.

Clones were read by immunoSEQ multiplex PCR, and TCRdb kept only the in-frame ones, dropping some. Of approximately 2,000,000 clones in the sample, roughly 93% are singletons; the top ten hold approximately 1.7%. Only CD45RO-negative cells positively selected for CCR7 counted as naive CD8 cells, so terminally differentiated effector memory CD45RA+ cells were excluded. This receptor was taken from a man between 18 and 29 years old in good health. Some clones in this sample may be carry-over from other donors' samples. The sequenced sample was naive CD8+ T cells from PBMCs.

The CDR3 spells CASRQTGWSTEAFF. The CDR3 DNA follows: TGTGCCAGTAGGCAGACAGGGTGGAGCACTGAAGCTTTCTTT. The V and J genes are TRBV19 and TRBJ1-1, with 7 bases matching TRBD1. Germline assignment: CDR1 LNHDA and CDR2 SQIVND (reference sequence). The CDR3 spans 14 residues. Trimming removed 6 bases from V and 4 bases from J; junction bases left unmatched: 8.